This T cell receptor beta chain was recorded in a study of regulatory T cells in long-lasting Graves disease. This CDR3 is 15 amino acids long. V dropped 4 bases and J dropped 4 bases, with 16 bases sitting between them. Germline lookup yields CDR1 SGHAT and CDR2 FQNNGV. Arm-PCR of CDR3 regions and iRepertoire HTBI primers were used to build TCR beta libraries. Via MiXCR, TCRdb re-called the multiplex PCR reads, giving one row per CDR3 protein. The data show a few hundred thousand distinct CDR3 sequences, roughly 20% seen once. Time point: newly diagnosed GD, antithyroid drugs for less than 3 months. Scientists built the TCR library using RNA that was extracted from PBMCs. This clonotype was picked up one time. These data were also reused for a study on T cells in Graves' hyperthyroidism and ophthalmopathy. That report notes: Uncontrolled infection, other autoimmune disease, pregnancy and lactation each barred patients from inclusion. In the first-round RT-PCR of the TCR CDR3, the HTBI primer set was used.

Sequenced here: peripheral blood mononuclear cells (PBMCs), sampled at new diagnosis, from a patient treated with antithyroid drugs. The J gene is TRBJ1-1, the V gene TRBV11-2; D is ambiguous. The clonotype was recovered from a woman aged 25 to 39 with Graves disease. This chain's CDR3 is CASSSKRARITEAFF. The DNA for the CDR3 is TGTGCCAGCAGCTCCAAACGGGCGCGCATCACTGAAGCTTTCTTT.